The TCR beta chain described here comes from a study of cytomegalovirus exposure and HLA in healthy donors (dated by TCRdb to the late 2010s). Concerning the study at large: An earlier analysis of some 600 of the donors reported about 260 Gb of sequence data and 95 million to 130 million unique TCR beta sequences obtained from some 170 million T cells. Approximately 300 gigabases of sequencing data and 70 million to 95 million unique TCR sequences made up an early release that covered several hundred HLA-typed donors. Of the roughly 400 genotyped donors, about 84% fell in the genetic ancestry cluster associated with self-reported Caucasian donors. The study was designed to test whether signatures of past pathogen exposure could be identified by cataloging public T cell receptors. The study used immunosequencing to profile the T cell repertoires of about 670 subjects and linked those repertoires to cytomegalovirus serostatus. Besides the first cohort of some 670 subjects, a separate validation cohort made up of roughly 120 different subjects was used. High-throughput TCR immunosequencing, statistical association of individual TCRs with disease status, and machine learning were combined to predict cytomegalovirus infection status. In a later analysis, previously published TCR beta repertoires from 550 to 700 donors were re-analyzed and high-resolution HLA genotyping was added so that TCR occurrence patterns could be studied. Rather than using new phenotypic data, the later analysis identified candidate immune exposures from TCR beta sequences and from how often those sequences occurred across donors. An earlier analysis of fewer than 750 of the donors used high-throughput TCR beta sequencing to judge whether each TCR beta V gene segment behaved as functional or pseudogenic. Donor age, sex, ethnicity and CMV serostatus were compiled together with the repertoire data. In a later genetic analysis, genome-wide SNP genotypes for about 55% of the roughly 670 donors were used, and that subset was treated as a discovery cohort. Every repertoire in the discovery cohort had been generated on one and the same sequencing platform. HLA typing covered class I and class II loci at four-digit resolution. Typing coverage differed by locus: A, B, C, DRB1 and DQB1 were typed in roughly 629-630 donors, DQA1 in 522, DPA1 in roughly 590, and DPB1 in around 440. Because of strong linkage in the cohort, 5 or 6 DR-DQ haplotypes were treated as single units for association and clustering. Among about 370 genotyped donors of the cohort, an average of approximately 220,000 unique TCR beta nucleotide sequences was sequenced per donor, of which about 20% were non-productive. Points the paper makes about the study in general: Cytomegalovirus status was reported to be diagnosed by the classifier with high specificity and sensitivity in both the original and validation cohorts. Roughly uniform sequencing depth across donors was assumed in presence/absence analyses, although this assumption may not hold. Assigning TCR associations to individual alleles was difficult when HLA alleles, especially DR and DQ, strongly co-occurred. Some IMGT-functional V segments, including TRBV6-2 and TRBV6-3, could not be distinguished by the 87-base-pair reads and were therefore excluded. In a later analysis, most CMV-associated TCR beta chains were found to appear HLA-restricted, with HLA associations seemingly driven largely by CMV exposure. In this cohort, only TCR beta chains were sequenced, and detectable features were limited by the absence of alpha or paired-chain data. A few of the identified cytomegalovirus-associated TCR beta chains were confirmed in vitro to be specific for cytomegalovirus antigens. CMV serostatus was the only immune exposure information available for the cohort. Because HLA typing was unavailable for some donors at each locus, only the typed subset was used in association tests. Specific HLA alleles were associated with about 17,000 TCR beta sequences at a false discovery rate of 0.05 in a later analysis. The study listed 164 TCR beta chains as associated with cytomegalovirus. While some public TCRs were present in many individuals, most TCR sequences turned up only very rarely across donors. Several of the top co-occurrence clusters appeared to be linked to parvovirus B19, influenza, CMV and Epstein-Barr virus, according to a later analysis. A further reported finding was that TCR beta sequences accurately predicted the HLA-A and HLA-B alleles for most subjects in the first cohort. A group of highly shared sequence variants was considered likely to be a technical artifact of the sequencing pipeline. A later analysis found that TCR association rates varied across HLA loci, with DRB1 alleles showing the most associated TCRs and HLA-C alleles the fewest. V-gene and J-gene trimming of TCR beta chains was associated with a missense DCLRE1C variant in a later genetic analysis, and the association was replicated in an independent cohort. Linkage disequilibrium might explain the correlated functional status among segregating V segments, but an unknown experimental factor could not be ruled out. Over 15 rarely observed V segments, including chromosome 9 orphons, were excluded from the earlier analysis of approximately 500 of the donors because counts were too low. A later genetic analysis reported fewer N-insertions in productive TCRs among donors in an Asian-associated ancestry cluster than the approximately 700-donor mean. Compared with equally common non-associated chains, HLA-associated TCR beta chains in a later analysis were more clonally expanded and had lower generation probabilities. An earlier analysis of approximately 500 of the donors showed that most TCR beta V segments appeared in productive rearrangements either about 87% or about 30% of the time, which broadly matched IMGT annotations. According to the authors, the approach could potentially be generalized to other disease states and immunological phenotypes.

The CDR3 holds 15 amino acids from the cysteine to the phenylalanine. Only the CDR3 DNA stays, 45 bases, in frame from base 1. Cut back by 5 bases and 4 bases, the V and J ends lie 17 bases apart. CDR1 and CDR2 (MNHEY, SMNVEV) derive from the germline V gene (reference sequence). In total, approximately 700 healthy bone marrow donors made up the cohort. Cohort members were all nominally healthy when sampled, although unrecorded immune exposures were likely present. The donor tested CMV seropositive and was one of the 289 seropositive cohort members. A peripheral blood sample was collected from each donor, and TCR beta sequencing was performed on peripheral blood mononuclear cells. The Qiagen DNeasy Blood Extraction Kit was used to extract genomic DNA from the blood cell samples. This clone was seen a few times. The antigen it binds to is not known. Per-base qualities were not stored, and no clone one base away is much larger.

Libraries were made using the immunoSEQ multiplex PCR assay. A mixture of 60 forward primers for TCR Vbeta segments and 13 reverse primers for TCR Jbeta segments was used in the multiplex PCR. The CDR3 region of rearranged TCR beta genes was amplified from genomic DNA with a multiplex PCR assay. Amplified TCR beta libraries were sequenced as 87-base-pair reads on the Illumina HiSeq System. Per the authors' processing: In a later analysis, 77 million or so unique TCR beta chains were counted across the 690 or so repertoires, and roughly 10 million of these chains were shared by at least two donors. To remove PCR and sequencing errors, raw reads were error-corrected and collapsed into unique sequences using a nearest-neighbor algorithm that merged closely related sequences. Alignment of CDR3 sequences to IMGT reference sequences was used to assign V, D and J gene segments. For a sequence to be retained, a match of at least six nucleotides was required to both a V gene segment and a J gene segment. A rearrangement counted as productive if the CDR3 had no stop codons and remained in frame with V and J, and every other rearrangement counted as non-productive. Following IMGT convention, CDR3 was defined as the stretch from the second conserved V-encoded cysteine to the conserved J-encoded phenylalanine. In an earlier analysis of roughly 610 of the donors, sequences lacking an unambiguous match to a single V gene segment were excluded. In an earlier analysis of 587 of the donors, V segments were called functional above 56.7% productive rearrangements and were called segregating when the between-donor standard deviation exceeded 5%. A statistical classification framework was built to diagnose cytomegalovirus status from the catalog of TCR beta chain sequences. In a later analysis, V and J genes were assigned by comparing TCR nucleotide sequences against IMGT/GENE-DB human TR gene sequences. Using the TCRdist pipeline, a later analysis assigned CDR3 sequences along with most-parsimonious VDJ recombination scenarios. In a later analysis, each TCR beta chain was defined by its CDR3 amino acid sequence together with its V-gene family, and reads lacking a unique V-gene family were excluded. In a later analysis, around 600 highly shared, low-generation-probability nucleotide sequences were removed to address suspected cross-contamination and a sequencing artifact. In a later analysis, a clonal expansion index for each public chain was calculated from normalized within-repertoire ranks of inferred template counts. In a later analysis, generation probabilities were computed with a VDJ recombination model fitted to out-of-frame rearrangements, and the resulting probabilities were checked against IGoR. Hypergeometric tests were used in a later analysis to score TCR-TCR, TCR-HLA and TCR-CMV co-occurrence, with a repertoire-size bias correction applied to the TCR pairs. To estimate false discovery rates, a later analysis permuted the HLA or CMV assignments 20 times. In a later analysis, co-occurring TCRs were grouped using DBSCAN, with TCRdist sequence similarity added in when clustering inside HLA-allele-positive subsets. Co-occurrence clustering excluded repertoires with fewer than 30,000 or more than 120,000 public chains, plus five with anomalous nucleotide sharing. As stored in TCRdb, this immuneACCESS dataset retains in-frame rearrangements with V and J assigned. A fraction of the clones does not appear; measured against another copy, unresolved V genes explain less than half of the discrepancy, and the remainder lacks a known reason. V and J calls plus clone size are reproduced from that table; the DNA served to infer D and trimming. This sample gives roughly 120,000 clones in total; 79% of them show up just once. The ten largest make up 2.5% to 3.5% of the sample.

The receptor's source is a woman aged 18-30 years in good health and CMV-seropositive. The source material was PBMCs. The rearranged segments are TRBV27 and TRBJ1-2; the D gene assignment is ambiguous. The DNA sequence reads TGTGCCAGCAGTCCCCGCGGGCATAACGGCTATGGCTACACCTTC. It translates to CASSPRGHNGYGYTF.